What follows describes a single TCR beta chain. Its antigen target is currently unknown. Per-nucleotide qualities are absent, and no much larger clonotype sits a single base away. The library was made by the immunoSEQ multiplex PCR assay. The multiplex PCR relied on a mix of 60 forward primers for TCR Vbeta segments and 13 reverse primers for TCR Jbeta segments. The CDR3 region of rearranged TCR beta genes was amplified from genomic DNA by a multiplex PCR assay. The Illumina HiSeq System was used to sequence the amplified TCR beta libraries as 87-base-pair reads. Concerning the study's data processing: Across the 700 or so repertoires, a later analysis counted approximately 83 million unique TCR beta chains, some 11 million of which were shared by at least two donors. Raw reads were error-corrected and collapsed into unique sequences with a nearest-neighbor algorithm that merged closely related sequences to remove PCR and sequencing errors. V, D and J gene segments were assigned by aligning CDR3 sequences to IMGT reference sequences. For a sequence to be retained, at least a six-nucleotide match to both a V gene segment and a J gene segment was required. A rearrangement counted as productive if the CDR3 had no stop codons and remained in frame with V and J, and every other rearrangement counted as non-productive. Following IMGT convention, CDR3 was defined as the stretch from the second conserved V-encoded cysteine to the conserved J-encoded phenylalanine. In an earlier analysis of roughly 580 of the donors, sequences lacking an unambiguous match to a single V gene segment were excluded. In an earlier analysis of 587 of the donors, V segments were called functional above 56.7% productive rearrangements and were called segregating when the between-donor standard deviation exceeded 5%. A statistical classification framework was built for diagnosing cytomegalovirus status from the catalog of TCR beta chain sequences. V and J gene assignment, in a later analysis, came from comparing TCR nucleotide sequences with IMGT/GENE-DB human TR gene sequences. In a later analysis, CDR3 sequences and most-parsimonious VDJ recombination scenarios were assigned using the TCRdist pipeline. In a later analysis, each TCR beta chain was defined by its CDR3 amino acid sequence together with its V-gene family, and reads without a unique V-gene family were excluded. As a way to deal with suspected cross-contamination and a sequencing artifact, a later analysis dropped 592 nucleotide sequences that were highly shared and had low generation probability. A later analysis calculated a clonal expansion index for each public chain from normalized within-repertoire ranks of inferred template counts. In a later analysis, generation probabilities were computed using a VDJ recombination model fitted to out-of-frame rearrangements, and the results were checked against IGoR. In a later analysis, TCR-TCR, TCR-HLA and TCR-CMV co-occurrence was scored with hypergeometric tests, and a repertoire-size bias correction was applied to TCR pairs. A later analysis estimated false discovery rates by permuting HLA or CMV assignments 20 times. In a later analysis, co-occurring TCRs were grouped using DBSCAN, and TCRdist sequence similarity was added for clustering within HLA-allele-positive subsets. Co-occurrence clustering excluded repertoires with fewer than 30,000 or more than 120,000 public chains, plus five with anomalous nucleotide sharing. Held by TCRdb, this immuneACCESS table contains in-frame sequences only and omits some clones. Under half of the omission traces to an unresolved V gene where checked; the cause of the rest is unknown. Clone size and the V and J calls come from that table; the DNA yielded D and trimming. This sample comprises 75,000 to 100,000 clones, around 72% of them detected only once. Clones ranked in the top ten supply about 1.7% of the sample.

In total, approximately 690 healthy bone marrow donors made up the cohort. Cohort members were all nominally healthy when sampled, although unrecorded immune exposures were likely present. The donor tested CMV seronegative, placing the donor among the 352 seronegative members of the cohort. Each donor provided a peripheral blood sample, and peripheral blood mononuclear cells were used for TCR beta sequencing. The Qiagen DNeasy Blood Extraction Kit was used to extract genomic DNA from the blood cell samples. V loses 3 bases at its end and J loses 2 bases; junction bases beyond the gene matches: 0. From its cysteine to its phenylalanine, the CDR3 spans 14 amino acids. The DNA shown is the 42-base CDR3, in frame from base 1. Sequences SGDLS (CDR1) and YYNGEE (CDR2) are obtained from the germline V gene. This entry comes from a study of cytomegalovirus exposure and HLA in healthy donors (dated by TCRdb to about 2017). Regarding the study in general: An earlier analysis of several hundred of the donors reported approximately 300 Gb of sequence data and 95 million to 140 million unique TCR beta sequences obtained from roughly 170 million T cells. A separate validation cohort of roughly 130 different subjects was used in addition to the approximately 610-subject first cohort. Every discovery cohort repertoire had been produced on one sequencing platform. In a later analysis, previously published TCR beta repertoires from 600 to 850 donors were re-analyzed and high-resolution HLA genotyping was added so that TCR occurrence patterns could be studied. High-throughput TCR immunosequencing, statistical association of individual TCRs with disease status, and machine learning were combined to predict cytomegalovirus infection status. Class I and class II HLA loci were covered by the typing at four-digit resolution. The study used immunosequencing to profile the T cell repertoires of hundreds of subjects and linked those repertoires to cytomegalovirus serostatus. About 280 gigabases of sequencing data and 91 million or so unique TCR sequences made up an early release that covered over 550 HLA-typed donors. In a later genetic analysis, genome-wide SNP genotypes for about three fifths of the roughly 670 donors were used, and that subset was treated as a discovery cohort. The study aimed to test whether signatures of past pathogen exposure could be identified by cataloging public T cell receptors. Across 398 genotyped donors of the cohort, an average of approximately 240,000 unique TCR beta nucleotide sequences per donor were sequenced, and roughly 20% of those sequences were non-productive. Because of strong linkage in the cohort, roughly 5 DR-DQ haplotypes were treated as single units for association and clustering. To decide whether each TCR beta V gene segment behaved as functional or pseudogenic, an earlier analysis of approximately 600 of the donors relied on high-throughput TCR beta sequencing. Typing coverage varied by locus: roughly 629-640 donors for A, B, C, DRB1 and DQB1; approximately 560 for DQA1; more than 600 for DPA1; 450 to 480 for DPB1. In the later analysis, no new phenotypic data were used to find candidate immune exposures; instead, reliance was placed on TCR beta sequences and their occurrence across donors. Donor age, sex, ethnicity and CMV serostatus were compiled alongside the repertoire data. Of the approximately 400 genotyped donors, approximately 83% fell in the genetic ancestry cluster associated with self-reported Caucasian donors.

The full study reports these points: The study gave a list of some 150 TCR beta chains associated with cytomegalovirus. A later genetic analysis reported fewer N-insertions in productive TCRs among donors in an Asian-associated ancestry cluster than the 666-donor mean. A later analysis associated around 16,000 TCR beta sequences with specific HLA alleles at a false discovery rate of 0.05. According to a later analysis, most CMV-associated TCR beta chains appeared to be HLA-restricted, and the HLA associations seemed to be driven largely by CMV exposure. A further reported finding was that TCR beta sequences accurately predicted the HLA-A and HLA-B alleles for most subjects in the first cohort. Because HLA typing was unavailable for some donors at each locus, only the typed subset was used in association tests. V-gene and J-gene trimming of TCR beta chains was associated with a missense DCLRE1C variant in a later genetic analysis, and the association was replicated in an independent cohort. While some public TCRs were present in many individuals, most TCR sequences turned up only very rarely across donors. In vitro tests confirmed that a few of the cytomegalovirus-associated TCR beta chains recognize cytomegalovirus antigens. In a later analysis, HLA-associated TCR beta chains showed more clonal expansion and lower generation probabilities than non-associated chains that were equally common. A later analysis reported that several top co-occurrence clusters appeared linked to parvovirus B19, influenza, CMV and Epstein-Barr virus. It was suggested by the authors that the approach could potentially be generalized to other disease states and immunological phenotypes. Linkage disequilibrium might explain the correlated functional status among segregating V segments, but an unknown experimental factor could not be ruled out. Because counts were too low, more than 15 rarely observed V segments, including chromosome 9 orphons, were left out of the earlier analysis of 587 of the donors. For the cohort, immune exposure information was limited to CMV serostatus. Strong co-occurrence of HLA alleles, especially DR and DQ, made assigning TCR associations to individual alleles difficult. Because the 87-base-pair reads could not distinguish some IMGT-functional V segments, including TRBV6-2 and TRBV6-3, those segments were excluded. This cohort had only TCR beta chains sequenced, and the lack of alpha or paired-chain data limited which features could be detected. An earlier analysis of some 560 of the donors showed that most TCR beta V segments appeared in productive rearrangements either about 87% or about 30% of the time, which broadly matched IMGT annotations. According to a later analysis, TCR association rates differed among HLA loci, with DRB1 alleles showing the most associated TCRs and HLA-C alleles showing the fewest. In both the original and validation cohorts, the classifier was reported to diagnose cytomegalovirus status with high specificity and sensitivity. Sequencing depth was assumed to be roughly uniform across donors in the presence/absence analyses, though that assumption may not hold. The sequencing pipeline was judged likely to have produced a cluster of highly shared sequence variants as a technical artifact.

The TCR comes from a male donor in good health and CMV-seronegative. Sequenced material: PBMCs. The V gene is TRBV9 and the J gene is TRBJ1-5, with TRBD1 matching 9 junction bases. For the CDR3, the sequence is CASSGTGGNQPQHF. The nucleotides are TGTGCCAGCAGCGGGACAGGGGGCAATCAGCCCCAGCATTTT.